Given below is one TCR beta chain in context. The sample originates from a study of cytomegalovirus exposure and HLA in healthy donors. CDR3 length equals 15 residues. Germline CDR1 is KGHSH and CDR2 is LQKENI. Trimming pared 2 bases from V and 1 base from J, leaving 11 bases between. The PCR made use of 60 Vbeta and 13 Jbeta primers. The repertoire was sequenced with immunoSEQ multiplex PCR; TCRdb's copy has only in-frame clones and lacks some. This sample has some 120,000 clones, with around 77% found just once. Sequencing input: PBMCs. The clonotype originates from a man in his forties or fifties in good health and CMV-seropositive. The rearrangement uses TRBV18 and TRBJ2-5, with D maybe TRBD1 (6 bases). CDR3 region: CASSPTTGTQETQYF. The CDR3 DNA reads TGTGCCAGCTCACCAACGACAGGAACCCAAGAGACCCAGTACTTC. The full variable domain, in which reference TRBV18 and TRBJ2-5 provide the parts outside the CDR3, is NAGVMQNPRHLVRRRGQEARLRCSPMKGHSHVYWYRQLPEEGLKFMVYLQKENIIDESGMPKERFSAEFPKEGPSILRIQQVVRGDSAAYFCASSPTTGTQETQYFGPGTRLLVL.